This T cell receptor beta chain was found in a study of T cell repertoires in cytomegalovirus infection. As for the study in general: CMV epitopes used comprised recently identified HLA-C-restricted ones and well-studied HLA-B-restricted ones. An indication of both CMV infection and matching HLA type came from public TCR beta signatures.

Each CDR3 protein is one row after TCRdb ran MiXCR on the reads. The data show roughly 220,000 distinct CDR3 sequences, 35% to 40% seen once. The V and J ends lost 0 bases and 1 base respectively, with 12 bases between them. Germline lookup yields CDR1 DFQATT and CDR2 SNEGSKA (reference sequence). This CDR3 is built from 15 residues. In regard to this clonotype: Its antigen remains unknown.

Sequencing used CD8+ T cells from cultured PBMCs, obtained from culture after CMV antigen stimulation. The chain recombines TRBV20-1 with TRBJ2-5; perhaps TRBD2 as D (6 bases). The receptor's source is a human donor in good health (CMV status not recorded). Some clones in this sample may be carry-over from other donors' samples. The DNA of the CDR3 is TGCAGTGCTAGAGATTGGAGGGTGTCCCAAGAGACCCAGTACTTC. It specifies CSARDWRVSQETQYF.